The rows below give T cell receptor beta chains drawn from one sample of a study of blood T cell repertoires in COVID-19. Profiling relied on immunoSEQ multiplex PCR, and the TCRdb table lists in-frame clones only, not all of them. Counted here are approximately 25,000 clones, roughly 90% occurring once; the ten biggest clones make up around 16%. The sequencing sample was made of peripheral blood. Every receptor here comes from a human donor with active COVID-19. The donor label of this sample is uncertain. Each CDR3 is given with its conserved first and last residue. The D gene is left open where the match is weak. Only part of the rows carry a size: once, few, many, or a class if the clone is expanded.

TRBJ2-7 | NA | TRBV4-3 | TRBD1 | CASSHRTGSYEQYF | TGCGCCAGCAGCCATCGGACAGGTTCCTACGAGCAGTACTTC
TRBJ2-2 | NA | TRBV3-1/TRBV3-2 | NA | CASSLLGGGSAGELFF | TGTGCCAGCTCCCTCCTGGGGGGCGGGAGTGCCGGGGAGCTGTTTTTT
TRBJ2-7 | NA | TRBV21-1 | NA | CASSKEKAGLSYEQYF | TGTGCCAGCAGCAAAGAGAAAGCGGGGCTCTCCTACGAGCAGTACTTC
TRBJ2-7 | NA | TRBV6-2/TRBV6-3 | NA | CASSYLQGSYEQYF | TGTGCCAGCAGTTATCTTCAGGGATCCTACGAGCAGTACTTC
TRBJ2-2 | NA | TRBV7-2 | NA | CASSLAHISNTGELFF | TGTGCCAGCAGCTTAGCGCACATTTCGAACACCGGGGAGCTGTTTTTT
TRBJ2-7 | NA | TRBV5-1 | NA | CASSFEPGQPMYF | TGCGCCAGCAGCTTCGAACCCGGACAGCCTATGTACTTC
TRBJ2-5 | NA | TRBV9 | TRBD2 | CASSQTSGDETQYF | TGTGCCAGCAGCCAAACTAGCGGGGATGAGACCCAGTACTTC
TRBJ2-3 | few | TRBV28 | NA | CASGVTDTQYF | TGTGCCAGTGGAGTCACAGATACGCAGTATTTT
TRBJ2-1 | once | TRBV16 | NA | CASSHPPGDYNEQFF | TGTGCCAGCAGCCACCCCCCAGGGGACTACAATGAGCAGTTCTTC
TRBJ2-7 | NA | TRBV6-1 | TRBD2 | CASSAPSGRLAGDYEQYF | TGTGCCAGCAGTGCCCCTAGCGGGAGGCTCGCGGGGGACTACGAGCAGTACTTC
TRBJ2-7 | NA | TRBV15 | NA | CATSRGDFGTTSYEQYF | TGTGCCACCAGCAGAGGGGACTTCGGGACCACCTCCTACGAGCAGTACTTC
TRBJ2-1 | NA | TRBV28 | NA | CASTTHDEQFF | TGTGCCAGCACCACTCACGATGAGCAGTTCTTC
TRBJ2-1 | NA | TRBV3-1/TRBV3-2 | TRBD2 | CASSHGGGTEQFF | TGTGCCAGCAGCCATGGGGGGGGAACTGAGCAGTTCTTC
TRBJ2-1 | NA | TRBV7-9 | TRBD1 | CARMGQGDNEQFF | TGTGCCAGAATGGGACAGGGGGACAATGAGCAGTTCTTC
TRBJ1-5 | NA | TRBV27 | NA | CASSYRESQPQHF | TGTGCCAGCAGTTACAGGGAAAGTCAGCCCCAGCATTTT
TRBJ2-3 | NA | TRBV28 | NA | CASSLSRADPQYF | TGTGCCAGCAGTTTGTCCAGGGCGGACCCGCAGTATTTT
TRBJ1-5 | NA | TRBV21-1 | NA | CASSKGKVRGAWQPQHF | TGTGCCAGCAGCAAAGGAAAGGTCAGGGGCGCGTGGCAGCCCCAGCATTTT
TRBJ1-2 | NA | TRBV5-1 | TRBD1 | CASSLSDRDRARYTF | TGCGCCAGCAGCTTGTCAGACCGGGACAGGGCACGCTACACCTTC